The present entry profiles one T cell receptor (beta chain) with its context. This sample is drawn from a study of blood T cell repertoires in COVID-19. Overall study: Collection of acute and convalescent COVID-19 samples took place in the United States, Italy and Spain. T cells, B-cell-depleted T cells, or PBMCs provided the cDNA or gDNA that served as material.

How the authors handled the data: Using reference gene primer amplification, nucleated cell counts were estimated. The assay was immunoSEQ multiplex PCR, and TCRdb's table has in-frame clones only and misses some. V and J calls and clone size are copied from that table; D and trimming were computed from the DNA. Counted here are around 110,000 clones, 60% to 80% occurring once; the ten biggest clones make up approximately 0.9%. Trimming at V came to 2 bases and at J to 7 bases, leaving 10 bases not matched to a gene. The length of the CDR3 is 16 residues. CDR1 is MNHEY and CDR2 is SMNVEV in the germline V gene (reference sequence).

This clonotype was obtained from a human donor with acute or convalescent COVID-19. The donor label of this sample is uncertain. V is TRBV27 and J is TRBJ2-4; TRBD2 matches 8 bases. Sequenced: peripheral blood. CDR3 in amino acids: CASSLVGGAEGNIQYF. In DNA, the CDR3 is TGTGCCAGCAGTTTAGTCGGGGGGGCCGAAGGGAACATTCAGTACTTC.